The 28 T cell receptor beta chains reported below all come from one sample, sequenced in a study of blood T cell repertoires in COVID-19. Profiled with immunoSEQ multiplex PCR; TCRdb holds only in-frame clones, not every one. The sample shows 150,000 to 200,000 clones, about 92% of them seen only once. The material sequenced was peripheral blood. All receptors come from a man in his 60s with active or convalescent COVID-19.

In this sample, this clone turned up once. V is TRBV7-2 and J is TRBJ1-2; no clear D gene. CDR3 size: 14 residues. Trimming cost V 2 bases and J 6 bases, with 13 bases left between them. CDR1 and CDR2 (germline): SGHTA, FQGNSA. CDR3 in amino acids: CASSLMSLRDGYTF. CDR3 bases: TGTGCCAGCAGCTTAATGAGTCTTCGGGATGGCTACACCTTC.

This chain links TRBV5-6 with TRBJ2-1, with D tentatively TRBD2 (5 bases). The CDR3 is 16 amino acids. In germline, CDR1 is SGHDT, CDR2 YYEEEE. V was cut by 4 bases and J by 1 base, with 15 bases left in between. This CDR3 reads CASSQRRLASYNEQFF. The CDR3 DNA reads TGTGCCAGCAGCCAGCGTCGGCTAGCTTCCTACAATGAGCAGTTCTTC.

This chain links TRBV5-1 with TRBJ2-1; 8 bases fit TRBD2. The V and J ends lost 0 bases and 7 bases, in that order; junction bases with no gene match: 9. Germline V gene lookup returns CDR1 SGHRS and CDR2 YFSETQ. The CDR3 contains 16 residues. The CDR3 is CASSLALVAGSNEQFF. Here the CDR3 DNA reads TGCGCCAGCAGCTTGGCGTTAGTAGCGGGATCGAATGAGCAGTTCTTC.

V and J are TRBV5-1 and TRBJ2-5, with D possibly matching TRBD1 (6 bases). The CDR3 is 14 amino acids. Germline CDR1 and CDR2: SGHRS and YFSETQ. V dropped 0 bases and J dropped 3 bases, with 9 bases sitting between them. CDR3 sequence (DNA): TGCGCCAGCAGCTTGGGCCCAGGGGAAGAGACCCAGTACTTC. As protein: CASSLGPGEETQYF.

V gene TRBV7-2 combines with J gene TRBJ2-2; D is ambiguous. V gave up 3 bases and J gave up 5 bases, with 4 bases separating them. The CDR3 is made up of 12 amino acids. Germline assignment: CDR1 SGHTA and CDR2 FQGNSA. CDR3 coding DNA: TGTGCCAGCAGCTTTCATACCGGGGAGCTGTTTTTT. This sequence encodes CASSFHTGELFF.

Here the CDR3 DNA reads TGCACCAGCAGCCAAGTGAACGTGCGGGATGCATCGAAAAACATTCAGTACTTC. It translates to CTSSQVNVRDASKNIQYF. The chain is built from TRBV1 and TRBJ2-4; TRBD2 reflects the table's D call only, with no check against the DNA. TRBV1 is recorded as a pseudogene. The CDR3 spans 18 residues.

The CDR3 sequence: CSAIESPGTYGYTF. DNA of the CDR3: TGCAGTGCTATTGAGTCCCCAGGGACTTATGGCTACACCTTC. V usage is TRBV20-1 and J usage is TRBJ1-2, with D tentatively TRBD1 (5 bases). V was shortened by 4 bases and J by 5 bases, with 17 bases between the two germline ends. This CDR3 comprises 14 residues. Germline CDR1 is DFQATT and CDR2 is SNEGSKA (reference sequence).

V gene TRBV14 combines with J gene TRBJ2-5, with 7 bases lining up with TRBD1. V lost 1 base, J lost 1 base, and 6 bases stayed unmatched. Germline V gene data show CDR1 as SGHDN and CDR2 as FVKESK. There are 16 residues in the CDR3. The CDR3 here is CASSQGTGVFQETQYF. As DNA, the CDR3 is TGTGCCAGCAGCCAAGGAACAGGGGTTTTCCAAGAGACCCAGTACTTC. Full variable domain (rest looked up from reference TRBV14 and TRBJ2-5): EAGVTQFPSHSVIEKGQTVTLRCDPISGHDNLYWYRRVMGKEIKFLLHFVKESKQDESGMPNNRFLAERTGGTYSTLKVQPAELEDSGVYFCASSQGTGVFQETQYFGPGTRLLVL.

This chain links TRBV5-1 with TRBJ1-2; no definite D call. The CDR3 contains 14 residues. Germline-derived CDR1 and CDR2 are SGHRS and YFSETQ. Trimming pared 4 bases from V and 4 bases from J, leaving 14 bases between. The CDR3 loop reads CASSRPEGGYGYTF. As DNA, the CDR3 is TGCGCCAGCAGCCGCCCCGAGGGTGGCTATGGCTACACCTTC.

The chain is built from TRBV3-1 (or the pseudogene TRBV3-2) and TRBJ1-2; 8 nucleotides line up with TRBD1. Germline V CDR1 and CDR2: LGHDT, YNNKEL (reference sequence). This CDR3 is 15 amino acids long. Trimming at V came to 2 bases and at J to 4 bases, leaving 6 bases not matched to a gene. CDR3 region: CASSQQRTGPYGYTF. The CDR3 nucleotides are TGTGCCAGCAGCCAACAGCGGACAGGGCCCTATGGCTACACCTTC.

This chain uses TRBV18 with TRBJ1-6, with 7 bases that match TRBD1. V trimming: 3 bases; J trimming: 10 bases; junction bases outside the gene matches: 15. CDR3 size: 17 residues. The germline V gene encodes CDR1 KGHSH and CDR2 LQKENI. The CDR3 sequence is CASSPPGQSNSGSPLHF. The CDR3 DNA reads as TGTGCCAGCTCACCGCCGGGACAGTCAAACTCGGGATCACCCCTCCACTTT.

The CDR3 sequence is CASSAGQGTYQPQHF. CDR3 DNA sequence: TGTGCCAGTAGTGCCGGACAGGGGACCTATCAGCCCCAGCATTTT. This sequence joins TRBV19 and TRBJ1-5; 9 bases align to TRBD1. This CDR3 spans 15 amino acids. With V trimmed by 5 bases and J by 5 bases, 7 bases remained unmatched. Germline V lookup: CDR1 LNHDA, CDR2 SQIVND (reference sequence).

V usage is TRBV6-5 and J usage is TRBJ1-3; weak D call: TRBD1 (6 bases). With 6 bases removed from V and 1 base from J, the gap between germline ends came to 10 bases. The CDR3 runs 14 residues. Germline loops: CDR1 MNHEY, CDR2 SVGAGI. This CDR3 reads CASSRGQSGNTIYF. The CDR3 DNA reads as TGTGCCAGCAGCCGCGGACAGTCTGGAAACACCATATATTTT.

The V and J genes are TRBV25-1 and TRBJ1-5; 7 bases line up with TRBD1. V shed 4 bases, J shed 4 bases, and the junction held 10 bases outside the gene matches. CDR3 length: 16 amino acids. From germline, CDR1 is MGHDK and CDR2 SYGVNS. The CDR3 DNA reads as TGTGCCAGCAGTGGGGTGGGACAGTCGGTAAATCAGCCCCAGCATTTT. It codes for CASSGVGQSVNQPQHF.

This clone has just one count. The chain joins TRBV19 to TRBJ1-3, with 8 bases identical to TRBD1. The CDR3 loop spans 17 amino acids. Looked up from germline, CDR1 is LNHDA and CDR2 is SQIVND (reference sequence). V lost 4 bases and J lost 1; bases outside the gene matches: 9. The CDR3 DNA reads as TGTGCCAGTAGTAGGTCGGACAGGGCTAGTTCTGGAAACACCATATATTTT. It encodes CASSRSDRASSGNTIYF.

V usage is TRBV10-3 and J usage is TRBJ2-7; 12 nucleotides line up with TRBD2. Germline lookup yields CDR1 ENHRY and CDR2 SYGVKD. The CDR3 loop spans 16 amino acids. Trimming took 3 bases from V and 7 from J; bases not matched to a gene: 10. Written as DNA, the CDR3 is TGTGCCATCAGTGACGGGGCTAGCGGGAGGGTTGGAGAGCAGTACTTC. This translates into CAISDGASGRVGEQYF.

The rearrangement uses TRBV4-1 and TRBJ1-4; D gene ambiguous. Trimming pared 0 bases from V and 6 bases from J, leaving 14 bases between. The CDR3 length is 16 residues. Germline CDR1 reads MGHRA; CDR2 reads YSYEKL. DNA for the CDR3: TGCGCCAGCAGCCAAGAGGGGTTTCAGCGGGATGAAAAACTGTTTTTT. This codes for CASSQEGFQRDEKLFF.

This rearrangement joins TRBV10-3 to TRBJ1-5; D uncertain. Germline values: CDR1 ENHRY, CDR2 SYGVKD. Deletions cut 2 bases from V and 4 bases from J, with 6 bases between. This CDR3 is built from 13 residues. The CDR3 coding sequence is TGTGCCATCAGTGAGGCGGTGAATCAGCCCCAGCATTTT. Amino acids: CAISEAVNQPQHF.

The J gene is TRBJ1-2, the V gene TRBV10-3; D is unresolved. CDR3 length: 14 residues. In germline, CDR1 is ENHRY, CDR2 SYGVKD. V was cut by 6 bases and J by 1 base, with 12 bases left in between. The CDR3 nucleotides are TGTGCCATCAGCAGCGATTCGGGTAACTATGGCTACACCTTC. Translated, it gives CAISSDSGNYGYTF.

This clone was recorded once. The chain joins TRBV15 to TRBJ2-7; 7 bases match TRBD1. From germline, CDR1 is LNHNV and CDR2 YYDKDF (reference sequence). CDR3 length equals 14 residues. V lost 1 base, J lost 2 bases, and 2 bases stayed unmatched. The CDR3 nucleotides are TGTGCCACCAGCAGAGGACAGGGACCCTACGAGCAGTACTTC. Translation gives CATSRGQGPYEQYF.

CDR3 region: CASSTGPGQGTDTQYF. Written as DNA, the CDR3 is TGCGCCAGCAGCACGGGACCGGGACAGGGTACAGATACGCAGTATTTT. The chain joins TRBV5-1 to TRBJ2-3, with 9 positions matching TRBD1. CDR1 and CDR2 (germline): SGHRS, YFSETQ. The V and J ends lost 4 bases and 3 bases, in that order; junction bases with no gene match: 9. CDR3 length equals 16 residues.

The V and J genes are TRBV3-1 (or the pseudogene TRBV3-2) and TRBJ1-1, with D unclear. Germline V gives CDR1 LGHDT, CDR2 YNNKEL (reference sequence). The germline V and J ends were trimmed by 5 bases and 0 bases, with 10 bases remaining between them. The CDR3 has 14 amino acids. This CDR3 reads CASSSNIMNTEAFF. The CDR3 DNA reads as TGTGCCAGCAGCTCAAACATAATGAACACTGAAGCTTTCTTT.

The chain is built from TRBV5-1 and TRBJ1-2, with D perhaps matching TRBD1 (5 bases). The V gene lost 0 bases and the J gene lost 6 bases, with 15 bases spanning the gap. This CDR3 has 15 residues. Germline CDR1 and CDR2: SGHRS and YFSETQ. The CDR3 reads CASSLALAQVHGYTF. Written as DNA, the CDR3 is TGCGCCAGCAGCTTGGCCCTGGCACAGGTCCATGGCTACACCTTC.

In its sample, this clone was seen once. This sequence joins TRBV5-1 and TRBJ2-1; 11 bases align to TRBD2. Germline-derived CDR1 and CDR2 are SGHRS and YFSETQ. The CDR3 totals 16 residues. V dropped 3 bases and J dropped 6; count of bases not matched to a gene: 8. CDR3 region: CASSSVSGGASNEQFF. CDR3 bases: TGCGCCAGCAGCTCGGTTAGCGGGGGGGCCAGCAATGAGCAGTTCTTC.

The chain has TRBV11-2 and TRBJ1-1; 7 bases are shared with TRBD1. After removal of 1 base from V and 11 bases from J, the junction contained 10 bases not matched to a gene. Germline V CDR1 and CDR2: SGHAT, FQNNGV. CDR3 size: 14 residues. The chain's CDR3 is CASSLGDRVVRAFF. CDR3 in DNA: TGTGCCAGCAGCTTAGGTGACAGGGTAGTACGTGCTTTCTTT.

The genes are TRBV7-2 and TRBJ2-6; 12 nucleotides line up with TRBD2. The CDR3 loop spans 20 amino acids. After removal of 0 bases from V and 2 bases from J, the junction contained 8 bases not matched to a gene. In germline, CDR1 is SGHTA, CDR2 FQGNSA. The CDR3: CASSLALTSGRWAGANVLTF. The CDR3 DNA sequence: TGTGCCAGCAGCTTAGCGCTGACTAGCGGGAGATGGGCTGGGGCCAACGTCCTGACTTTC.

For the CDR3, the DNA is TGTGCCAGTAGTCCCGCCGGGACAGGGTGGACTGAAGCTTTCTTT. Protein: CASSPAGTGWTEAFF. This chain connects TRBV19 to TRBJ1-1; TRBD1 matches 9 bases. V was clipped by 5 bases and J by 5 bases; unmatched bases: 9. Germline assignment: CDR1 LNHDA and CDR2 SQIVND (reference sequence). CDR3 length: 15 residues. The whole variable domain, filled in from reference TRBV19 and TRBJ1-1, reads DGGITQSPKYLFRKEGQNVTLSCEQNLNHDAMYWYRQDPGQGLRLIYYSQIVNDFQKGDIAEGYSVSREKKESFPLTVTSAQKNPTAFYLCASSPAGTGWTEAFFGQGTRLTVV.

The CDR3 loop reads CASSLRTVNTEAFF. CDR3 sequence (DNA): TGCGCCAGCAGCTTGAGGACAGTGAACACTGAAGCTTTCTTT. V usage is TRBV5-1 and J usage is TRBJ1-1, with D perhaps matching TRBD1 (6 bases). The V end was cut by 1 base, the J end by 0 bases, with 7 bases between. CDR3 length: 14 residues. Germline loops: CDR1 SGHRS, CDR2 YFSETQ.